This is a list of T cell receptor beta chains from one sample in a study of blood T cell repertoires in COVID-19. Using immunoSEQ multiplex PCR, the repertoire was profiled, and TCRdb retains in-frame clones only, with some absent. Of roughly 100,000 clones in the sample, roughly nine tenths are singletons; the top ten hold around 2%. Sequences were obtained from peripheral blood. The receptors originated from a man aged 45-65 years with active COVID-19. Each CDR3 is given with its conserved first and last residue. The D gene is left open where the match is weak. Not every row has a clone size; where given, it reads once, few, many or a size class.

>TRBJ1-2|TRBV7-2|NA|TRBD1
TGTGCCAGCACCACCGACAGGGGCGCTAACTATGGCTACACCTTC
CASTTDRGANYGYTF
>TRBJ2-3|TRBV5-6|NA|NA
TGTGCCAGCAGCTTGGGCCAGGTTCTTTCAGATACGCAGTATTTT
CASSLGQVLSDTQYF
>TRBJ2-3|TRBV9|NA|NA
TGTGCCAGCAGCGTAGGAGGCGCCTCAACAGATACGCAGTATTTT
CASSVGGASTDTQYF
>TRBJ2-7|TRBV3-1/TRBV3-2|NA|NA
TGTGCCAGCAGCACCAGGAGGGTACAGCCCTACGAGCAGTACTTC
CASSTRRVQPYEQYF
>TRBJ1-3|TRBV11-2|NA|NA
TGTGCCAGCAGCCTGTTGCGGATCTCTGGAAACACCATATATTTT
CASSLLRISGNTIYF
>TRBJ2-7|TRBV19|NA|NA
TGTGCCAGTAGTATACCGGGCTACGAGCAGTACTTC
CASSIPGYEQYF
>TRBJ1-1|TRBV7-2|NA|NA
TGTGCCAGCAGACGCACACGGGAGATGAACACTGAAGCTTTCTTT
CASRRTREMNTEAFF
>TRBJ1-6|TRBV4-2|NA|TRBD1
TGTGCCAGCAGCGCCCGACAGGGTGATAATTCACCCCTCCACTTT
CASSARQGDNSPLHF
>TRBJ2-2|TRBV4-2|NA|NA
TGTGCCAGCAGCCCGGCGGTATCGAGGGACACCGGGGAGCTGTTTTTT
CASSPAVSRDTGELFF
>TRBJ1-2|TRBV7-8|NA|NA
TGTGCCAGCAGCTTTAGACAGGACTACTATGGCTACACCTTC
CASSFRQDYYGYTF
>TRBJ1-1|TRBV5-1|NA|TRBD1
TGCGCCAGCCAGGGGGCAGCCAACACTGAAGCTTTCTTT
CASQGAANTEAFF
>TRBJ1-1|TRBV30|NA|NA
TGTGCCTGGAGTCGGAAGGGCAGGGGATCCACTGAAGCTTTCTTT
CAWSRKGRGSTEAFF
>TRBJ2-7|TRBV6-5|few|TRBD2
TGTGCCAGCAGGTTAGCGGGGTACTCCTACGAGCAGTACTTC
CASRLAGYSYEQYF
>TRBJ1-6|TRBV27|NA|NA
TGTGCCAGCAGTTTATCGGCCCGTTCACCCCTCCACTTT
CASSLSARSPLHF
>TRBJ2-7|TRBV11-1|NA|TRBD2
TGTGCCAGCAGCTTACGCCCTGGGGGAGGGGACGAGCAGTACTTC
CASSLRPGGGDEQYF
>TRBJ2-1|TRBV12-3/TRBV12-4|NA|TRBD1
TGTGCCAGCAGTTTAGGACAGGGGGAGCAGTTCTTC
CASSLGQGEQFF
>TRBJ2-3|TRBV11-1|NA|NA
TGTGCCAGCAGCTTAGGGGTCCTCAGGACAGATACGCAGTATTTT
CASSLGVLRTDTQYF
>TRBJ1-1|TRBV18|NA|TRBD1
TGTGCCAGCTCAACCCGGGACAGTAACACTGAAGCTTTCTTT
CASSTRDSNTEAFF
>TRBJ1-1|TRBV9|NA|TRBD1
TGTGCCAGCAGCAGCCAAGACTCGACAGGGCTGGGCACTGAAGCTTTCTTT
CASSSQDSTGLGTEAFF
>TRBJ2-7|TRBV6-5|NA|TRBD1
TGTGCCACGTCCCGAGGGACAGCCTACGAGCAGTACTTC
CATSRGTAYEQYF
>TRBJ2-1|TRBV2|NA|TRBD2
TGTGCCAGCACCACCCTAGCGGGCGTTTACAATGAGCAGTTCTTC
CASTTLAGVYNEQFF
>TRBJ1-1|TRBV19|NA|NA
TGTGCCAGTAGATCTTCTTCGGGGAGGGACACTGAAGCTTTCTTT
CASRSSSGRDTEAFF
>TRBJ2-5|TRBV6-1|NA|TRBD1
TGTGCCAGCAGTGAGGTCCCAGGGGGCATGGAGACCCAGTACTTC
CASSEVPGGMETQYF
>TRBJ2-1|TRBV24-1|NA|TRBD2
TGTGCCACCAGTGATTCCCCTAGCGGGGAGCAGTTCTTC
CATSDSPSGEQFF
>TRBJ2-2|TRBV19|NA|NA
TGTGCCAGTAGTATTGATTCTTACAGGGTCTACACCGGGGAGCTGTTTTTT
CASSIDSYRVYTGELFF
>TRBJ2-7|TRBV2|NA|NA
TGTGCCAGCAGTTGGGACTTGGGCTCCTACGAGCAGTACTTC
CASSWDLGSYEQYF
>TRBJ2-7|TRBV7-9|NA|NA
TGTGCCAGCAGCCAAACTAGATCCTACGAGCAGTACTTC
CASSQTRSYEQYF
>TRBJ2-1|TRBV7-2|NA|TRBD1
TGTGCCAGCATCCCAGGGGGACACAATGAGCAGTTCTTC
CASIPGGHNEQFF
>TRBJ2-7|TRBV19|NA|TRBD1
TGTGCCAGTAGTTCTACGGGACAGGGGATCTACGAGCAGTACTTC
CASSSTGQGIYEQYF
>TRBJ2-7|TRBV12-5|NA|TRBD2
TGTGCTAGTGCCCACCGGGACTACCAACGCTCCTACGAGCAGTACTTC
CASAHRDYQRSYEQYF
>TRBJ1-5|TRBV10-2|NA|TRBD1
TGCGCCAGCAGGGGGACAGGGCTCAATCAGCCCCAGCATTTT
CASRGTGLNQPQHF
>TRBJ1-2|TRBV5-5|NA|TRBD1
TGTGCCAGCAGCCCCCGACAGGGATACAACTATGGCTACACCTTC
CASSPRQGYNYGYTF
>TRBJ1-1|TRBV5-1|NA|NA
TGCGCCAGCAGCTTGAGGGGGAACACTGAAGCTTTCTTT
CASSLRGNTEAFF
>TRBJ2-1|TRBV3-1/TRBV3-2|NA|TRBD1
TGTGCCAGCAGCCAAGACGTGACAGGGGGCGATGAGCAGTTCTTC
CASSQDVTGGDEQFF
>TRBJ2-6|TRBV21-1|NA|NA
TGTGCCAGCACCAACCGGGACAGGGACTTCGCTGGGGCCAACGTCCTGACTTTC
CASTNRDRDFAGANVLTF
>TRBJ1-4|TRBV6-5|NA|NA
TGTGCCAGCAGTTACGGACAGAATGATGAAAAACTGTTTTTT
CASSYGQNDEKLFF